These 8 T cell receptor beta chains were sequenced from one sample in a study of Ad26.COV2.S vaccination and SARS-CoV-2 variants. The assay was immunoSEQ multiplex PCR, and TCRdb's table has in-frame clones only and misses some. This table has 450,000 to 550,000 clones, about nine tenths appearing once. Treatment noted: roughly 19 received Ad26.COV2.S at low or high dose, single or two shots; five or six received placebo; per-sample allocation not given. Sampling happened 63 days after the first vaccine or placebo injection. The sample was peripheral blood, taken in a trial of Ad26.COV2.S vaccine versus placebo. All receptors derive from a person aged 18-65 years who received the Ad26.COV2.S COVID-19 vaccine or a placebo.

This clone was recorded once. The DNA of the CDR3 is TGTGCCAGCAGCTTCACCGGGACAGGGGGCTACAATGAGCAGTTCTTC. The encoded protein is CASSFTGTGGYNEQFF. This chain uses TRBV11-3 with TRBJ2-1, with TRBD1 matching 11 bases. CDR3 length: 16 residues. CDR1 is SGHNT, CDR2 YENEEA, per germline. Losses at the gene ends were 3 bases for V and 3 bases for J; bases not matched to a gene: 4. Full variable domain (remainder filled in from reference TRBV11-3 and TRBJ2-1): EAGVVQSPRYKIIEKKQPVAFWCNPISGHNTLYWYLQNLGQGPELLIRYENEEAVDDSQLPKDRFSAERLKGVDSTLKIQPAELGDSAVYLCASSFTGTGGYNEQFFGPGTRLTVL.

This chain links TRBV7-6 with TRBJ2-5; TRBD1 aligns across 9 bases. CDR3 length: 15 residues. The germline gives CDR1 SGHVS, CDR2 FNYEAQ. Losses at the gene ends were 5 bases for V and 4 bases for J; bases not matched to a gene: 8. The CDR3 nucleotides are TGTGCCAGCAGCATACCGACAGGGGGAGGAGAGACCCAGTACTTC. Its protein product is CASSIPTGGGETQYF.

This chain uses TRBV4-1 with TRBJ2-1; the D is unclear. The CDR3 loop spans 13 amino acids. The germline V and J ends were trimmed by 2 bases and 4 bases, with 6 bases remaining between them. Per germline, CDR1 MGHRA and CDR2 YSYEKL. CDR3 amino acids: CASSQSGYNEQFF. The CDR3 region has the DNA TGCGCCAGCAGCCAATCAGGATACAATGAGCAGTTCTTC.

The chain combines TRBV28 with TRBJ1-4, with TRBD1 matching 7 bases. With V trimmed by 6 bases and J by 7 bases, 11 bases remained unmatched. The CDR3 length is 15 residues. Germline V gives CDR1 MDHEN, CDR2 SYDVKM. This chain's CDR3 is CASRETGSSGEKLFF. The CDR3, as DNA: TGTGCCAGCAGGGAGACAGGGAGTAGCGGTGAAAAACTGTTTTTT.

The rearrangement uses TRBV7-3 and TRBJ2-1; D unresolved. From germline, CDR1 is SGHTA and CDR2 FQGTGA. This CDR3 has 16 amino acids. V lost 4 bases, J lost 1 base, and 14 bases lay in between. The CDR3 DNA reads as TGTGCCAGCAGCTCCCGGGCCTCAGTGTCCTACAATGAGCAGTTCTTC. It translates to CASSSRASVSYNEQFF.

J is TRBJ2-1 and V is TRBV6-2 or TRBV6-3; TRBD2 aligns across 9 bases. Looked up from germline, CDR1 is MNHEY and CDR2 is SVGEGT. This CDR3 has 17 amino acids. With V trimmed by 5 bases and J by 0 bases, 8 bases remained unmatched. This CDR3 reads CASSSYSSGTSYNEQFF. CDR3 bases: TGTGCCAGCAGTAGCTACTCTAGCGGGACCTCCTACAATGAGCAGTTCTTC.

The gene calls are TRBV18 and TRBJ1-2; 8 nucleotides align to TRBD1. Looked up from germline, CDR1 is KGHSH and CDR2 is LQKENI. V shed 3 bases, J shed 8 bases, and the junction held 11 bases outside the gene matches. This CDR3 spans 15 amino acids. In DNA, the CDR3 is TGTGCCAGCTCACCGCCTACAGGGGGTTCTGACGGCTACACCTTC. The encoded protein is CASSPPTGGSDGYTF. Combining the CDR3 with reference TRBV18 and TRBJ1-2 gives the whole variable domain NAGVMQNPRHLVRRRGQEARLRCSPMKGHSHVYWYRQLPEEGLKFMVYLQKENIIDESGMPKERFSAEFPKEGPSILRIQQVVRGDSAAYFCASSPPTGGSDGYTFGSGTRLTVV.

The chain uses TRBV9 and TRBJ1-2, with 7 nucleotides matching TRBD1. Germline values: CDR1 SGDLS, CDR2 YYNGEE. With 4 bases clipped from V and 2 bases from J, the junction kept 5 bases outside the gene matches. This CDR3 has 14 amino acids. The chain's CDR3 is CASSIWDSNYGYTF. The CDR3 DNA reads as TGTGCCAGCAGCATTTGGGACAGCAACTATGGCTACACCTTC.